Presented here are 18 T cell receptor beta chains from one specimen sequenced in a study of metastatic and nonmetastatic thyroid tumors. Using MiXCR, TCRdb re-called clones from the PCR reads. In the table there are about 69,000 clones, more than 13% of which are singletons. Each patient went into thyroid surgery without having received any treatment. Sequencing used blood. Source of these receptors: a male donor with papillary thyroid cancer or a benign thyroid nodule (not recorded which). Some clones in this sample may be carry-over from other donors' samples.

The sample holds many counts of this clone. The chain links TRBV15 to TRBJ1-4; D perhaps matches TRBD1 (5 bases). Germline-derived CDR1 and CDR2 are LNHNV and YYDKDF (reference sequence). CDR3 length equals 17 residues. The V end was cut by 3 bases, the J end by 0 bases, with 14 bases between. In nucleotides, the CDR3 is TGTGCCACCAGCAGTTGGGGGGGGACCTCAACTAATGAAAAACTGTTTTTT. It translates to CATSSWGGTSTNEKLFF.

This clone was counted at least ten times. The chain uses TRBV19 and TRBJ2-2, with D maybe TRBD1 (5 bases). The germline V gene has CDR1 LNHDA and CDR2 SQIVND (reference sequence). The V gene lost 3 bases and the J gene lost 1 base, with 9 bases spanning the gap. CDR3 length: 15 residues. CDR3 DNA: TGTGCCAGTAGTATCAGGGCTCGGAACACCGGGGAGCTGTTTTTT. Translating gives CASSIRARNTGELFF.

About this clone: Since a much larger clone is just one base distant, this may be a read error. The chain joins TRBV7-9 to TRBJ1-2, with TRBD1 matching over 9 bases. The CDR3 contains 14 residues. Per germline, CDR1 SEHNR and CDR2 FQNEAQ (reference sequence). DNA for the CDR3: TGTGCCAGCACCCCACAGGGGGCGAGTTACGGCTACGCCTTC. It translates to CASTPQGASYGYAF.

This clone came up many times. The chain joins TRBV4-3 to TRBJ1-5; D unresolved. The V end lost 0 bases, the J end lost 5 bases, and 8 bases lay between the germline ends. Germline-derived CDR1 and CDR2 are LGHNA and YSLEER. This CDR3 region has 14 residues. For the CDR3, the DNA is TGCGCCAGCAGCCAAGAAGGAGGAGATCAGCCCCAGCATTTT. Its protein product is CASSQEGGDQPQHF.

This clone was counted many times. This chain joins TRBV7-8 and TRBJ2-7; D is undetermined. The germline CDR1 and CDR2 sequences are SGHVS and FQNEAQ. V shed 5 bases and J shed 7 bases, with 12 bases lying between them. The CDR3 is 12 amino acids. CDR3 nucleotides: TGTGCCAGCAGCCTCCTAATGGGGGAGCAGTACGTC. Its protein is CASSLLMGEQYV.

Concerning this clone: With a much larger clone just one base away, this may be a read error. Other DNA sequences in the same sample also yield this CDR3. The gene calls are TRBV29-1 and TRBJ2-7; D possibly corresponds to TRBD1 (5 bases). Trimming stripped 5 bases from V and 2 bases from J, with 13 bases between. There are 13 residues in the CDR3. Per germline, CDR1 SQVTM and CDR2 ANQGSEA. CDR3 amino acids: CSVTGANPYEQYF. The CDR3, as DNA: TGCAGCGTTACAGGTGCGAATCCCTACGAGCAGTACTTC.

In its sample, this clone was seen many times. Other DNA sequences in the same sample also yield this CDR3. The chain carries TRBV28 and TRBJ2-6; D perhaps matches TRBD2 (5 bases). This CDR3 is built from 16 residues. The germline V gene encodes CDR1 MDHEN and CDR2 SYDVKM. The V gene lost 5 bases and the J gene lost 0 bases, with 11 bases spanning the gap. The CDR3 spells CASSPPGSSGANVLTF. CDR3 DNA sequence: TGTGCCAGCAGTCCTCCTGGGAGCTCTGGGGCCAACGTCCTGACTTTC.

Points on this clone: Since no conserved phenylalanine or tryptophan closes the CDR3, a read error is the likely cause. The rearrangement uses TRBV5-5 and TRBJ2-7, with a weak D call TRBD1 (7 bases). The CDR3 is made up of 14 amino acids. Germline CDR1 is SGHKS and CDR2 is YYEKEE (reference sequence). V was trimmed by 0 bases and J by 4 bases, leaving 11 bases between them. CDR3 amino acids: CASSLEEGAYEQYS. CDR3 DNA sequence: TGTGCCAGCAGCTTGGAGGAGGGGGCGTACGAGCAGTACTCC.

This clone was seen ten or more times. CDR3 sequence reads: CASSSRDRLSTEAFF. CDR3 DNA sequence: TGTGCCAGTAGTAGCCGGGACAGGTTATCCACTGAAGCTTTCTTT. The V and J genes are TRBV19 and TRBJ1-1, with 8 nucleotides matching TRBD1. Germline values: CDR1 LNHDA, CDR2 SQIVND (reference sequence). The CDR3 is 15 residues long. J lost 4 bases, V lost 4 bases, and 8 bases had no gene match.

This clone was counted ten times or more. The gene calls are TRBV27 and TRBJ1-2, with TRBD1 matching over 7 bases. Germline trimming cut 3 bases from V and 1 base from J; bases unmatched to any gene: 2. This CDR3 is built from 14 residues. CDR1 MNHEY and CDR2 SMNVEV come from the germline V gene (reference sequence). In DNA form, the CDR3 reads TGTGCCAGCAGTTTGGACAGGAATAACTATGGCTACACCTTC. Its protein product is CASSLDRNNYGYTF.

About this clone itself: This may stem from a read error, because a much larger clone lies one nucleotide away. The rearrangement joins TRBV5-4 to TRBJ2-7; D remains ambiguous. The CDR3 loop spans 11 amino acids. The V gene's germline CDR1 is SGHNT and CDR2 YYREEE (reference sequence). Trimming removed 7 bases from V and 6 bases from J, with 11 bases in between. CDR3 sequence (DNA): TGTGCCAGCCATCTCGGGTCCGAGCAGTACTTC. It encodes CASHLGSEQYF. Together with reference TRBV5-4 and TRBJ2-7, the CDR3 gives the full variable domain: ETGVTQSPTHLIKTRGQQVTLRCSSQSGHNTVSWYQQALGQGPQFIFQYYREEENGRGNFPPRFSGLQFPNYSSELNVNALELDDSALYLCASHLGSEQYFGPGTRLTVT.

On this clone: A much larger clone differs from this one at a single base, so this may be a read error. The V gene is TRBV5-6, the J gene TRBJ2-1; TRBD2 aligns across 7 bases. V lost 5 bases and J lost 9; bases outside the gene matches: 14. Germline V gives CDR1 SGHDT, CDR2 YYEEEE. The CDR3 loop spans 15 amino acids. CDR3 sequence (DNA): TGTGCCAGCAGTTGCGGGGGATCCTCCGAGAGTGAGCAGTTCTTC. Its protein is CASSCGGSSESEQFF.

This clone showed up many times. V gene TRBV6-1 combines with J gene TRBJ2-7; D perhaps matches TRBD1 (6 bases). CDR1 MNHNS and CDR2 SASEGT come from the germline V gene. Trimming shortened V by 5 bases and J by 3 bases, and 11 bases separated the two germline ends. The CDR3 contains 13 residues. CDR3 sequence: CASSTNRVYEQYV. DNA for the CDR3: TGTGCCAGCAGTACCAACAGGGTCTACGAGCAGTACGTC.

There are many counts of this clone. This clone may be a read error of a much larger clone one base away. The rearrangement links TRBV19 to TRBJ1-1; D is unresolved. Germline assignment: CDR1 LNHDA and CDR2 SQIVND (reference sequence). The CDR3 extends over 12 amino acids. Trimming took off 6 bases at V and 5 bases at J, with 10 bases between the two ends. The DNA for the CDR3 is TGTGCCAGTAGCTTCAGGTATACTGAAGCTTTCTTT. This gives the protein CASSFRYTEAFF. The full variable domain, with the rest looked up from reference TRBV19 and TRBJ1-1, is DGGITQSPKYLFRKEGQNVTLSCEQNLNHDAMYWYRQDPGQGLRLIYYSQIVNDFQKGDIAEGYSVSREKKESFPLTVTSAQKNPTAFYLCASSFRYTEAFFGQGTRLTVV.

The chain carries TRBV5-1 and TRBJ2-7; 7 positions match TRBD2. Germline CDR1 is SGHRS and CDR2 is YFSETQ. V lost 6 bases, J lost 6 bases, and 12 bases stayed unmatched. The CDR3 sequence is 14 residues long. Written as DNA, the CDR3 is TGCGCCAGCACGGACCGTGCGGGAGTGGGCGAGCAGTACTTC. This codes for CASTDRAGVGEQYF.

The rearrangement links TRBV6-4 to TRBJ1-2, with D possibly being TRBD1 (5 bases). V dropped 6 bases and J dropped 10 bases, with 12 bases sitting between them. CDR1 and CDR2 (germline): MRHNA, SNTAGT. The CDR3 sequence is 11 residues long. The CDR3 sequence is CASRQVCVYTF. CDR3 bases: TGTGCCAGCAGACAGGTATGTGTCTACACCTTC.

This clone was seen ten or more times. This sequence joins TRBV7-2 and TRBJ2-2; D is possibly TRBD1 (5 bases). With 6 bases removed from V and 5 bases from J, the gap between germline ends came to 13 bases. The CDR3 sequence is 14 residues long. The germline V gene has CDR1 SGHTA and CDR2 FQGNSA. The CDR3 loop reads CASRLRSGTGELFF. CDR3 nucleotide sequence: TGTGCCAGCAGATTAAGGTCAGGGACCGGGGAGCTGTTTTTT.

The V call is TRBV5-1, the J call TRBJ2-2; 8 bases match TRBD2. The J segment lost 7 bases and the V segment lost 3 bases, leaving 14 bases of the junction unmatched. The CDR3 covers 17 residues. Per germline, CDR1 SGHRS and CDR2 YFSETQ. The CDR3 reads CASSSQLAVGPCGELFF. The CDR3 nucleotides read TGCGCCAGCAGCTCGCAACTAGCGGTAGGGCCTTGCGGGGAGCTGTTTTTT.